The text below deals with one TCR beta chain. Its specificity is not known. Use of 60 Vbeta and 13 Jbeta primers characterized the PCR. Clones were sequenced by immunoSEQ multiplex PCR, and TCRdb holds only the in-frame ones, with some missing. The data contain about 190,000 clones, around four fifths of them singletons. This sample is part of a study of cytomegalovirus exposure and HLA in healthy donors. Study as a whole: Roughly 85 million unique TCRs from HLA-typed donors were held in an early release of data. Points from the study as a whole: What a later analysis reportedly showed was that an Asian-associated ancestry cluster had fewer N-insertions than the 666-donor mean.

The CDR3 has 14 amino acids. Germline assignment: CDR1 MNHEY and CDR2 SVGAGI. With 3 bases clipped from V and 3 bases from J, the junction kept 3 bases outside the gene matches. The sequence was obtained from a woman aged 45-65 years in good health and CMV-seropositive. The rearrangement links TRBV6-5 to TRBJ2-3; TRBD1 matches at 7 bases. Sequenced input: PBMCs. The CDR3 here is CASSYSTGTDTQYF. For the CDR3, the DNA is TGTGCCAGCAGTTATTCGACAGGGACAGATACGCAGTATTTT.